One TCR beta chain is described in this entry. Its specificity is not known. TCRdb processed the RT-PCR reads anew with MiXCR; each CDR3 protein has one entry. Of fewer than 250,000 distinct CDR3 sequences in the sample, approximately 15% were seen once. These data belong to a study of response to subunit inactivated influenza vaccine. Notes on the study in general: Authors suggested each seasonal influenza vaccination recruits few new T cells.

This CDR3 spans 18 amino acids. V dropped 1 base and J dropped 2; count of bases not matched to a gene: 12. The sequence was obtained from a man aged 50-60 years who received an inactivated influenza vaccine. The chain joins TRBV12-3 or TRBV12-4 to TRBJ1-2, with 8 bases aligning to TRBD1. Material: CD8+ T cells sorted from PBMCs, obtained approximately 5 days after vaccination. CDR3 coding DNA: TGTGCCAGCAGTTTAGGGGTGGGCAGGGGGCGCGTGAACTATGGCTACACCTTC. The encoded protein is CASSLGVGRGRVNYGYTF.